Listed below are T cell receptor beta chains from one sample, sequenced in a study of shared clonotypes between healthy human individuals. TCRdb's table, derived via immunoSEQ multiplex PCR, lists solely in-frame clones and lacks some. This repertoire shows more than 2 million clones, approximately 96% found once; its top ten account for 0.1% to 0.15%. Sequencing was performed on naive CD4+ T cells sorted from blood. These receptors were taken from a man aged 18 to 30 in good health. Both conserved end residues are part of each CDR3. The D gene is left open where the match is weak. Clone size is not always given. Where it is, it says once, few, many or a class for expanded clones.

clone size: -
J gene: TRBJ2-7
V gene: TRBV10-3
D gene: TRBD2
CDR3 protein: CAINPGLGIGAYEQYF
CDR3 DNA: TGTGCCATCAACCCGGGACTAGGGATAGGGGCCTACGAGCAGTACTTC

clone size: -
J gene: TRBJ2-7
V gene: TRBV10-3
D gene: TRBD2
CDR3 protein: CAIRNLAGGSYEQYF
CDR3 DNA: TGTGCCATCAGGAACCTAGCGGGGGGCTCCTACGAGCAGTACTTC

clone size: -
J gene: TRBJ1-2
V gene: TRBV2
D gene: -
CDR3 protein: CASRFGGAYGYTF
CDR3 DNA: TGTGCCAGCAGGTTCGGGGGTGCCTATGGCTACACCTTC

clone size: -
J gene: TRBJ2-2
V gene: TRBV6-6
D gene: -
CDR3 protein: CASSAWDTGELFF
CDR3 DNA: TGTGCCAGCAGTGCTTGGGACACCGGGGAGCTGTTTTTT

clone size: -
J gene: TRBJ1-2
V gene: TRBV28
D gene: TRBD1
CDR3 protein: CASSFPGGGYGYTF
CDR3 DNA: TGTGCCAGCAGTTTTCCAGGGGGTGGCTATGGCTACACCTTC

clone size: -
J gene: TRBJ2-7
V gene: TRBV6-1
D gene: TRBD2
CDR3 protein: CASSEAWLASGRSYEQYF
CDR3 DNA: TGTGCCAGCAGTGAAGCGTGGCTGGCTAGCGGACGCTCCTACGAGCAGTACTTC

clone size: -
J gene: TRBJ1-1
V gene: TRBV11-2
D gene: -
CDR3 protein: CASSSPGLTEAFF
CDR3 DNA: TGTGCCAGCAGCTCCCCGGGGCTCACTGAAGCTTTCTTT

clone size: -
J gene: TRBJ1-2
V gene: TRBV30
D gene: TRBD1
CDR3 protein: CAWRERQGLSNYGYTF
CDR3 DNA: TGTGCCTGGAGGGAGAGACAGGGGCTCTCAAACTATGGCTACACCTTC

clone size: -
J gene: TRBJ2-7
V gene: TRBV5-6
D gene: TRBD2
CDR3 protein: CASSSVSGVPYEQYF
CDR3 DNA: TGTGCCAGCAGCTCCGTTAGCGGGGTCCCCTACGAGCAGTACTTC

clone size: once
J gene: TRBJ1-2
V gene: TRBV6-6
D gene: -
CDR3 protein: CASRRQENYGYTF
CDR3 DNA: TGTGCCAGCAGACGACAGGAAAACTATGGCTACACCTTC

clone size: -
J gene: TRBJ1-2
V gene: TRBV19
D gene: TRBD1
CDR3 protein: CASSLRDRGLGYTF
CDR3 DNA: TGTGCCAGTAGTCTCCGGGACAGGGGTTTGGGCTACACCTTC

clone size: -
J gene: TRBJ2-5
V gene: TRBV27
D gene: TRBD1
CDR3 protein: CASSLQGEETQYF
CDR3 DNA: TGTGCCAGCAGTTTGCAGGGGGAAGAGACCCAGTACTTC

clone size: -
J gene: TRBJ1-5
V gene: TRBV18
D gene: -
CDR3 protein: CASSEGVEQPQHF
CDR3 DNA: TGTGCCAGCTCCGAGGGGGTGGAACAGCCCCAGCATTTT

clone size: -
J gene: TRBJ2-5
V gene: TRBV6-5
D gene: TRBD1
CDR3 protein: CASYDRGETQYF
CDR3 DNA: TGTGCCAGCTATGACAGGGGTGAGACCCAGTACTTC

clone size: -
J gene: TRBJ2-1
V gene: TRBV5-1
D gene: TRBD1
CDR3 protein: CASSFSVTGGNEQFF
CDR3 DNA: TGCGCCAGCAGCTTCTCGGTGACAGGGGGGAATGAGCAGTTCTTC

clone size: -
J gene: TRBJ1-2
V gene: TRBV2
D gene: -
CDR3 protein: CASSGNIVGGYYGYTF
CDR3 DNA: TGTGCCAGCAGTGGCAATATCGTCGGGGGCTACTATGGCTACACCTTC